This TCR beta chain is drawn from a study of control samples from healthy donors and cancer patients. The CDR3 has 12 amino acids. Germline V CDR1 and CDR2: SGHRS, YFSETQ. Trimming took 5 bases from V and 1 from J, leaving 7 bases between them. Libraries were prepared by immunoSEQ multiplex PCR; TCRdb keeps only in-frame clonotypes and omits some of them. Counted here are 130,000 or so clones, more than 70% occurring once; the ten biggest clones make up under 40%. The TCR was taken from a man aged 45-60 years in good health. The sample taken for sequencing was blood. The rearrangement joins TRBV5-1 to TRBJ2-7, with D maybe TRBD1 (5 bases). The CDR3 here is CASRQDSYEQYF. In nucleotides, the CDR3 is TGCGCCAGCAGACAGGATTCCTACGAGCAGTACTTC.